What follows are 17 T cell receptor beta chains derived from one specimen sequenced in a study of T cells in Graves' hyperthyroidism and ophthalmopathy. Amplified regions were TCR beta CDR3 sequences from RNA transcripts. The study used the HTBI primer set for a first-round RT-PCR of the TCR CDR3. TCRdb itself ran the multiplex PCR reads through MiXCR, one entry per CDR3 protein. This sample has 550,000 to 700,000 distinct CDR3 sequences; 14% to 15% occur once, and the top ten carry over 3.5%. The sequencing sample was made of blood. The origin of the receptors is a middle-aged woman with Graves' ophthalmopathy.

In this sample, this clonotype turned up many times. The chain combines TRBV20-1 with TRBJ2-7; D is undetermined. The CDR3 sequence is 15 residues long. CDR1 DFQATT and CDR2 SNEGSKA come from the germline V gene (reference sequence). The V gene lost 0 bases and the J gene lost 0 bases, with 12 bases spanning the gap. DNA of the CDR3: TGCAGTGCTAGAGATCTGGGCACCAGCTCCTACGAGCAGTACTTC. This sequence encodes CSARDLGTSSYEQYF.

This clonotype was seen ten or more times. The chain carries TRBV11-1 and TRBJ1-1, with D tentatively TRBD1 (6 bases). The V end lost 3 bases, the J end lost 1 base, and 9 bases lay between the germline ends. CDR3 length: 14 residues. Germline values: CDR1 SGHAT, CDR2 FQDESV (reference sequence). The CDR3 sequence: CASSFQQGNTEAFF. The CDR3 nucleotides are TGTGCCAGCAGCTTCCAACAGGGGAACACTGAAGCTTTCTTT.

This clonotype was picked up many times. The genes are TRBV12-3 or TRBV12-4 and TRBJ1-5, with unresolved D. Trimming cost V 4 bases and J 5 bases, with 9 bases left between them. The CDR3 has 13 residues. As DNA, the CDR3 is TGTGCCAGCAGTTCAATAAACGATCAGCCCCAGCATTTT. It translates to CASSSINDQPQHF.

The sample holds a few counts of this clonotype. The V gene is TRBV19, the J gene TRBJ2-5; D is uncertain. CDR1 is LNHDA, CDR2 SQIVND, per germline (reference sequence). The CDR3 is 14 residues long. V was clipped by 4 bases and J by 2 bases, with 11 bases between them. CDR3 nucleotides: TGTGCCAGTAGTAAGGCGCCAGAACAAGAGACCCAGTACTTC. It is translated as CASSKAPEQETQYF.

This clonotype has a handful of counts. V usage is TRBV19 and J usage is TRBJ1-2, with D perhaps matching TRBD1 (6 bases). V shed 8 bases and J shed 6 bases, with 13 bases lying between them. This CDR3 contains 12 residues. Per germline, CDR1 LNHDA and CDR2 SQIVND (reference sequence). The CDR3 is CASYREVDGYTF. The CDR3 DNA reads TGTGCCAGTTACAGGGAGGTCGATGGCTACACCTTC. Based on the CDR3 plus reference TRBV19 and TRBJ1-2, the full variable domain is DGGITQSPKYLFRKEGQNVTLSCEQNLNHDAMYWYRQDPGQGLRLIYYSQIVNDFQKGDIAEGYSVSREKKESFPLTVTSAQKNPTAFYLCASYREVDGYTFGSGTRLTVV.

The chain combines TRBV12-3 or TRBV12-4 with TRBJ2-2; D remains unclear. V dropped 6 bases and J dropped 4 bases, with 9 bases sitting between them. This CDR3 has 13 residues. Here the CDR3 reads CASRLQITGELFF. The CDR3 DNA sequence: TGTGCCAGCAGATTACAGATCACCGGGGAGCTGTTTTTT.

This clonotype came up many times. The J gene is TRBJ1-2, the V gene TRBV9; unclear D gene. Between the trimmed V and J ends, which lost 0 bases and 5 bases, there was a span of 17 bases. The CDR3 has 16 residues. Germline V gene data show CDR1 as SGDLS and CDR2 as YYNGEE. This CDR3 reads CASSVGMWDTTYGYTF. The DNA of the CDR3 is TGTGCCAGCAGCGTAGGAATGTGGGATACGACTTATGGCTACACCTTC.

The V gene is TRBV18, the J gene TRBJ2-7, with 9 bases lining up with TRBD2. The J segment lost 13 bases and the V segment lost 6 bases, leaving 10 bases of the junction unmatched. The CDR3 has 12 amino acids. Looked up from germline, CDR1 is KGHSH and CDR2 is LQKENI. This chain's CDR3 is CASSQEPGLAYF. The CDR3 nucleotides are TGTGCCAGCTCGCAAGAACCGGGACTAGCCTACTTC.

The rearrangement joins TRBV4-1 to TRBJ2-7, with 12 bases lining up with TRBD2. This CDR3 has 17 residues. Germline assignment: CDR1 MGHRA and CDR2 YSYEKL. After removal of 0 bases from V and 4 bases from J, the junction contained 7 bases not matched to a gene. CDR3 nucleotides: TGCGCCAGCAGCCAAGATGCTAGCGGGAGGGCCTCGTACGAGCAGTACTTC. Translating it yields CASSQDASGRASYEQYF.

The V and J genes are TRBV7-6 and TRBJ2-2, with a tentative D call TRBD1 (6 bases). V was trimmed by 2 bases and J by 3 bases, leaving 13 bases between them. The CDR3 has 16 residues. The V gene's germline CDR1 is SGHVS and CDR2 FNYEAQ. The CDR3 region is CASSLLGQGYTGELFF. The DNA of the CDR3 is TGTGCCAGCAGCTTACTTGGCCAGGGGTACACCGGGGAGCTGTTTTTT.

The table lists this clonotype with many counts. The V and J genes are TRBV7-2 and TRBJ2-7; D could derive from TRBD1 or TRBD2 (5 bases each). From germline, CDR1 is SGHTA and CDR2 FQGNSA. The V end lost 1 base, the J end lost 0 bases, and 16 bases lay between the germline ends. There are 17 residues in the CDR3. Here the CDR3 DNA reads TGTGCCAGCAGCTTAGTTGGGACCGCAAAGCTCTCCTACGAGCAGTACTTC. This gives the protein CASSLVGTAKLSYEQYF.

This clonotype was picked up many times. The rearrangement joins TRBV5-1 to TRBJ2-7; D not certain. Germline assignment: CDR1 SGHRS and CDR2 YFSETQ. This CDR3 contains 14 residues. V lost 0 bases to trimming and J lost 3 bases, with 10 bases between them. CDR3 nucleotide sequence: TGCGCCAGCAGCTTGGCCGAGAGTTTCTACGAGCAGTACTTC. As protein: CASSLAESFYEQYF.

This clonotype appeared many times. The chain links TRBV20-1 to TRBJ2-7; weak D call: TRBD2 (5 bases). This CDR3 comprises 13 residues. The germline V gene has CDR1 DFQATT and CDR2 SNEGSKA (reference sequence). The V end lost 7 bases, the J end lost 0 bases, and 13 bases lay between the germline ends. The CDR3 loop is CSVTRTGSYEQYF. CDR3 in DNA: TGCAGTGTCACCAGGACTGGCTCCTACGAGCAGTACTTC.

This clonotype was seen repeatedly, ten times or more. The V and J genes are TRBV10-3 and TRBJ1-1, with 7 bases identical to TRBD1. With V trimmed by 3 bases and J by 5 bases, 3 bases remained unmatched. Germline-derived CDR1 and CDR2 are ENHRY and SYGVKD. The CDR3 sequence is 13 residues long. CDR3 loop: CAISDRGRTEAFF. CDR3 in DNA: TGTGCCATCAGTGACAGGGGGAGAACTGAAGCTTTCTTT.

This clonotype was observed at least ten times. The CDR3 sequence is CASSEYPTGANVLTF. CDR3 bases: TGTGCCAGCAGTGAATATCCGACTGGGGCCAACGTCCTGACTTTC. V and J are TRBV6-1 and TRBJ2-6; D gene unclear. This CDR3 has 15 amino acids. Per the germline V gene, CDR1 is MNHNS and CDR2 is SASEGT. The V end lost 2 bases, the J end lost 2 bases, and 7 bases lay between the germline ends.

As DNA, the CDR3 is TGTGCCAGCAGCCAAGAGCAAAGGGGAATTGCCTACGAGCAGTACTTC. The encoded protein is CASSQEQRGIAYEQYF. The rearrangement links TRBV4-2 to TRBJ2-7; possibly TRBD1 for D (5 bases). The V gene's germline CDR1 is LGHNA and CDR2 YNFKEQ. The length of the CDR3 is 16 residues. Trimming left V 0 bases short and J 2 bases short, with 14 bases between.

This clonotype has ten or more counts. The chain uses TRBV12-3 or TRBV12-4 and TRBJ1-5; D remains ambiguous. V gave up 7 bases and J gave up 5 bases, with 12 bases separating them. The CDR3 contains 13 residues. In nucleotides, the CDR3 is TGTGCCAGCACCGGGAGACCAGATCAGCCCCAGCATTTT. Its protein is CASTGRPDQPQHF.